This entry describes one T cell receptor (beta chain). Its antigen is still unknown. This sample is drawn from a study of monozygotic twins with inflammatory bowel disease (dated by TCRdb to the late 2010s). General notes on the study: The complete study included approximately 28 monozygotic twin pairs: 19 IBD-discordant Danish pairs and nine German pairs, of which four were IBD-concordant and five were IBD-discordant. Within discordant pairs, disease-associated traits were sought mainly by comparing IBD patients with their genetically identical healthy co-twins. Each individual had, on average, about 151 000 unique TCRalpha sequences and 181 000 unique TCRbeta sequences available for analysis. The investigation overall reported the following: Distinction between different T cell subtypes could not be achieved in the analysis. IBD patients had lower TCRbeta repertoire diversity, measured by the inverse Simpson index, than their healthy co-twins. Because patients were on differing immunosuppressive treatments, the repertoires may have picked up extra background noise and inter-individual variability. Concordant and discordant twins showed no difference in repertoire similarity, possibly because of limited statistical power. Compared with healthy twins, IBD patients shared fewer clonotypes with other individuals, and the difference was most pronounced in patients with signs of disease activity. The results gave no support for a single strong signal or clonotype linked to IBD.

From each donor, a roughly 2.7 ml peripheral blood sample was collected into PAXgene tubes and kept at -80 degrees C. Without T cell sorting, total RNA was isolated from whole blood using the PAXgene blood miRNA kit on an automated QIAcube. Peripheral blood from monozygotic twin pairs concordant or discordant for inflammatory bowel disease was subjected to deep TCRalpha and TCRbeta repertoire profiling with unique molecular barcoding. Smoking habits were recorded for all twin pairs, and each individual was classified as a current, former or never smoker. Libraries were prepared through 5' RACE. Preparation of each TCR library used around 3.5 ug of total RNA. cDNA was synthesized with SMARTScribe reverse transcriptase in eight separate reactions per sample. During cDNA synthesis, template switching was used to introduce unique molecular identifiers that contained a 6-nucleotide sample barcode. Amplification of TCRalpha and TCRbeta cDNA involved two nested PCRs of 16 and 9 cycles, and each PCR was followed by bead purification. Before amplification, the cDNA was treated with uracil DNA-glycosylase and purified using the QIAquick PCR purification kit. The second PCR was the step at which Illumina TruSeq-compatible adapters and sample-specific barcodes were added. Library quality and concentration were checked on TapeStation and Qubit, and libraries were pooled at 4.5 to 5.5 ng each. The pooled libraries were sequenced with 2 x 100 bp reads and custom sequencing primers on an Illumina HiSeq2500 single-index Rapid Run. On the study's bioinformatics: PCR and sequencing errors were corrected by UMI-based consensus assembly using MiGEC version 1.2.6. MiXCR version 2.1.1 handled V(D)J alignment, clonotype assembly and CDR3 extraction. Gene usage, clonotype sharing and MAIT/NKT TCR abundance were normalised by analysing the top 1000, 10 000 and 20 000 clonotypes per sample. Diversity was computed as the inverse Simpson index with the vegan R package after downsampling to 27 000 UMIs. Paired Mann-Whitney U tests were applied to discordant twin pairs, and Benjamini-Hochberg correction was used for multiple testing. After reprocessing by TCRdb, each CDR3 protein sequence is one entry, and no DNA is given. What appears here as the V and J calls and clone size reflects TCRdb's work, not the paper's. The sample table records 350,000 to 400,000 distinct CDR3 sequences. The ten largest make up 2.6% of the sample.

As encoded in the germline V gene, CDR1 is MNHEY while CDR2 is SVGAGI. Measured from the cysteine to the phenylalanine, the CDR3 is 13 residues long. The DNA sequence is not available. This clonotype originated in a human donor with ulcerative colitis or Crohn's disease, or a healthy co-twin of an affected twin (not recorded which). This chain joins TRBV6-5 to TRBJ1-2. Sequencing used blood. The CDR3 loop reads CASSYSKNYGYTF.